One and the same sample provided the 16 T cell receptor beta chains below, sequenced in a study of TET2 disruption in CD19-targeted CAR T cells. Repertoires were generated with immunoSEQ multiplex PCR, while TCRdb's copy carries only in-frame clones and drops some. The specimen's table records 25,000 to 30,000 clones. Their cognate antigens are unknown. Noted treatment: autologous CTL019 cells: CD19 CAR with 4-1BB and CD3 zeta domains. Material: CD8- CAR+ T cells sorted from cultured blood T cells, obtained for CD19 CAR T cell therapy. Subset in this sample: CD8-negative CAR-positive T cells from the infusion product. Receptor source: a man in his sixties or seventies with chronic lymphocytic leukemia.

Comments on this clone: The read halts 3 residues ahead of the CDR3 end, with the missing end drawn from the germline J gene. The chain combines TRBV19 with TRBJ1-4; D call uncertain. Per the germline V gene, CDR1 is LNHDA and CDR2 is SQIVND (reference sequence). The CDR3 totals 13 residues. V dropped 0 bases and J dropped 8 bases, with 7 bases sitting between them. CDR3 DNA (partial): TGTGCCAGTAGTATAGATCAAGGCGAAAAA. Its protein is CASSIDQGEK. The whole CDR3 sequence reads CASSIDQGEKLFF.

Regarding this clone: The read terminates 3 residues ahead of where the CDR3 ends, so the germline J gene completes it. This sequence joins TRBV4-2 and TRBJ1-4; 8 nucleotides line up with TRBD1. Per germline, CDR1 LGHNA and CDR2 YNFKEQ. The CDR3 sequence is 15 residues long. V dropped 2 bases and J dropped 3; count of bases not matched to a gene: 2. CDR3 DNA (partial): TGTGCCAGCAGCCAACTGACAGGGGCTAATGAAAAA. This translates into CASSQLTGANEK. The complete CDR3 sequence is CASSQLTGANEKLFF.

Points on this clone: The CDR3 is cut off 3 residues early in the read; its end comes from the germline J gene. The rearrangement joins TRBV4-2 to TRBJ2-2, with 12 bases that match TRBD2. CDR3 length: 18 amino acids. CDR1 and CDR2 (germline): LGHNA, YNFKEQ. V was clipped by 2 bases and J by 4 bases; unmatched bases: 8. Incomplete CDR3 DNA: TGTGCCAGCAGCCAATACTACCTAGCGGGGGGGGTCACCGGGGAG. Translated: CASSQYYLAGGVTGE. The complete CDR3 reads CASSQYYLAGGVTGELFF.

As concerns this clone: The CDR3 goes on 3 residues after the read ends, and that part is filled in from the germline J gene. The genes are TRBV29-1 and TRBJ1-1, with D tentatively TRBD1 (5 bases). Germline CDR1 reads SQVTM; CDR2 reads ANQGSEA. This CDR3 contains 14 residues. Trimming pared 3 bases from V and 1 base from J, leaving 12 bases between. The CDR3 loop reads CSVEKGSANTEAFF. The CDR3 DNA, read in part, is TGCAGCGTTGAGAAGGGGTCGGCGAACACTGAA.

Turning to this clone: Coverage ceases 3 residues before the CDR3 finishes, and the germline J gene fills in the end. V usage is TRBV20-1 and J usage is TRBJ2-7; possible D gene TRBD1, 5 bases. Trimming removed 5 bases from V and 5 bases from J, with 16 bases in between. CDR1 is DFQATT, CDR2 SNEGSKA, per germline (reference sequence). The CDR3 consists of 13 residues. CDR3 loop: CSAHRQGSHEQYF. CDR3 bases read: TGCAGTGCTCATCGGCAGGGATCCCACGAG.

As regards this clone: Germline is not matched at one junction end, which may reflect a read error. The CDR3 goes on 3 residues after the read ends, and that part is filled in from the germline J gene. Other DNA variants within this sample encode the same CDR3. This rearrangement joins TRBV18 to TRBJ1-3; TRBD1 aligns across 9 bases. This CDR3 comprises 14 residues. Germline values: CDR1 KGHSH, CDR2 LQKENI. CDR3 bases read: TGTGCCAGCTCACCCGGACAGGGGAGAAACACT. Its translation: CASSPGQGRNT. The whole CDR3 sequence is CASSPGQGRNTIYF.

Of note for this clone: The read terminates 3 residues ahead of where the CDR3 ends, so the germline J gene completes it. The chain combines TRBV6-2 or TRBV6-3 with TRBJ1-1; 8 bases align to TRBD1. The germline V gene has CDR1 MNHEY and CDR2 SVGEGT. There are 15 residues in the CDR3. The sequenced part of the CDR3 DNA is TGTGCCAGCAGTGACCGGGACAGGCTCGCGGACGAG. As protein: CASSDRDRLADE. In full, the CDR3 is CASSDRDRLADEAFF.

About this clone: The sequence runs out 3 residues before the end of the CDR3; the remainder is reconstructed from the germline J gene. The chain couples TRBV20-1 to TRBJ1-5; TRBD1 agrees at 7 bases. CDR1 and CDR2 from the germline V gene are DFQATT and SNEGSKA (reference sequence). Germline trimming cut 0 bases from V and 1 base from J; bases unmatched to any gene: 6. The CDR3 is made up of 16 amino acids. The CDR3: CSARDPETGSNQPQHF. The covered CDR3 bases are TGCAGTGCTAGAGATCCTGAGACAGGGAGCAATCAGCCC.

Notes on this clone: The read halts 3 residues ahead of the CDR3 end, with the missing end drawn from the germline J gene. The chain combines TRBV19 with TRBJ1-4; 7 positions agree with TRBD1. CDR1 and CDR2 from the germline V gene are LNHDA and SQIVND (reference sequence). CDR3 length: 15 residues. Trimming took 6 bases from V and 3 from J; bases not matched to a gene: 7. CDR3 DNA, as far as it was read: TGTGCCAGTAGCCCCGGGACAGCCCCTAATGAAAAA. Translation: CASSPGTAPNEK. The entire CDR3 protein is CASSPGTAPNEKLFF. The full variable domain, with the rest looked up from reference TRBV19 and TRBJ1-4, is DGGITQSPKYLFRKEGQNVTLSCEQNLNHDAMYWYRQDPGQGLRLIYYSQIVNDFQKGDIAEGYSVSREKKESFPLTVTSAQKNPTAFYLCASSPGTAPNEKLFFGSGTQLSVL.

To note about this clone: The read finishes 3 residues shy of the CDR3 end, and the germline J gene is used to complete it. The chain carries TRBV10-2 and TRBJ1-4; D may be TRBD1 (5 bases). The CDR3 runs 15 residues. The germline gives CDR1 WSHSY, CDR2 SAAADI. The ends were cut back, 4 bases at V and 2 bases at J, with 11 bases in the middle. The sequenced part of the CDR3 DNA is TGCGCCAGCAGTGCCTTGGGGGGGACTAATGAAAAA. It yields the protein CASSALGGTNEK. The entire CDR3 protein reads CASSALGGTNEKLFF.

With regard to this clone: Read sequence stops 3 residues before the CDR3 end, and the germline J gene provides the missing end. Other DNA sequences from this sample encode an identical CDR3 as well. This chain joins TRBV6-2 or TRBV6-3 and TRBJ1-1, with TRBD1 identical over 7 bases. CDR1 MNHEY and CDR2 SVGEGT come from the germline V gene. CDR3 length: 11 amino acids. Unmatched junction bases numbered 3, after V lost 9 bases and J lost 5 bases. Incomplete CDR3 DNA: TGTGCCAGTCTACAGGGGACTGAA. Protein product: CASLQGTE. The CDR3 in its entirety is CASLQGTEAFF.

The DNA read from the CDR3 is TGTGCCAGCAGCTTAGCAGGGATGAACACTGAA. As protein: CASSLAGMNTE. The CDR3 in its entirety is CASSLAGMNTEAFF. The chain is built from TRBV7-3 and TRBJ1-1; tentatively, D is TRBD1 (5 bases). The CDR3 goes on 3 residues after the read ends, and that part is filled in from the germline J gene. Germline V gene sequence: CDR1 SGHTA, CDR2 FQGTGA. The CDR3 sequence is 14 residues long. Deletions cut 2 bases from V and 0 bases from J, with 7 bases between.

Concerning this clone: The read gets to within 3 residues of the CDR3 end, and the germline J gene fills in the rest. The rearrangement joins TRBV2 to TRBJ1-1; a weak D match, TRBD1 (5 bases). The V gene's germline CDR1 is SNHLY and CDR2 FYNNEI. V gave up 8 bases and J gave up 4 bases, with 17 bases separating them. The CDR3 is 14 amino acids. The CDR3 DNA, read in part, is TGTGCCAGCGGCGGTCAGGGATATATCACTGAA. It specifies CASGGQGYITE. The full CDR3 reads CASGGQGYITEAFF.

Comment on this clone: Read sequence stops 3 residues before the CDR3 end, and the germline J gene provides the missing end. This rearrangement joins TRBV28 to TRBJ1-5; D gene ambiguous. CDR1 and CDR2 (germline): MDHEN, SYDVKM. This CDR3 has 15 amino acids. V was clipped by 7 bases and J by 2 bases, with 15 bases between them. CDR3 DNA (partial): TGTGCCAGCACCATCCCAGCCCTAGGCAATCAGCCC. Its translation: CASTIPALGNQP. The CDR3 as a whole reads CASTIPALGNQPQHF.

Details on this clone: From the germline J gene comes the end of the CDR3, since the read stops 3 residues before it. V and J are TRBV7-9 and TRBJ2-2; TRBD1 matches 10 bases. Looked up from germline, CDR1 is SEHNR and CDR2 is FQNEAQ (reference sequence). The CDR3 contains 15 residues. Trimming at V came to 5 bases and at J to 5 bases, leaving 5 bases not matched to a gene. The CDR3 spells CASSPGTGVTGELFF. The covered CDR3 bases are TGTGCCAGCAGCCCCGGGACAGGGGTAACCGGGGAG.

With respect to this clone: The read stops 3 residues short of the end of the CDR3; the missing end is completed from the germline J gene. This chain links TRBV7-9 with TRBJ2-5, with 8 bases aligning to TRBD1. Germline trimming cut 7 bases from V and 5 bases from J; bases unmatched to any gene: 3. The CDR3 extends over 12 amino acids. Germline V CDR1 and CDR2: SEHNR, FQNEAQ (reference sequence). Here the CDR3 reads CASNRQGETQYF. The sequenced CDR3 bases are TGTGCCAGCAACCGACAGGGGGAGACC.